Listed below are T cell receptor beta chains from one sample, sequenced in a study of regulatory T cells in long-lasting Graves disease. TCRdb analysed the multiplex PCR reads with MiXCR anew, one entry per CDR3 protein. The sample lists more than 450,000 distinct CDR3 sequences, around 12% occurring once. The sample also formed part of further work on T cells in Graves' hyperthyroidism and ophthalmopathy.

Sequencing was performed on peripheral blood mononuclear cells (PBMCs), taken at new diagnosis, from a patient treated with antithyroid drugs. These receptors came from a young woman with Graves disease. Each CDR3 is given with its conserved first and last residue. For some rows the clone size is stated as once, few or many, or as a class when expanded; others skip it.

j_gene,v_gene,abundance,CDR3aa
TRBJ2-1,TRBV20-1,many,CSASGTSGSSEQFF
TRBJ1-2,TRBV19,NA,CASSESRDGYTF
TRBJ1-3,TRBV19,few,CASSIGRQVSGNTIYF
TRBJ2-1,TRBV20-1,few,CSAEPRTSGNYNEQFF
TRBJ2-1,TRBV12-3/TRBV12-4,NA,CASSTTGTRAYNEQFF
TRBJ2-1,TRBV19,NA,CASSMVSSYNEQFF
TRBJ1-3,TRBV4-3,NA,CASSQTSPAGNTIYF
TRBJ2-2,TRBV28,many,CASSLDRAGTGELFF
TRBJ1-5,TRBV2,many,CASSGTLPSNQPQHF
TRBJ2-3,TRBV4-1,NA,CASSQNGPSGFTDTQYF
TRBJ2-1,TRBV30,NA,CAWSPGQGPYNEQFF
TRBJ2-7,TRBV6-2/TRBV6-3,many,CASSEAGTGGYEQYF
TRBJ1-5,TRBV30,NA,CAWSRSSNQPQHF
TRBJ2-6,TRBV4-3,NA,CASSPDRFGGGANVLTF
TRBJ2-5,TRBV20-1,many,CSAGFGGLDETQYF
TRBJ2-7,TRBV20-1,NA,CRPRAGGRYEQYF
TRBJ2-2,TRBV6-1,many,CASSRLGQGNTGELFF
TRBJ2-7,TRBV6-1,many,CASRGEYEQYF
TRBJ1-2,TRBV5-6,few,CASSLVSWDTGGYTF
TRBJ2-2,TRBV19,few,CASSPRTSGRGTGELFF
TRBJ2-4,TRBV20-1,many,CSARLAGGLYIQYF
TRBJ2-6,TRBV19,many,CASSPGRVGTGANVLTF
TRBJ1-5,TRBV28,NA,CASRGGARENYSNQPQHF
TRBJ1-3,TRBV3-1,NA,CASSAGQGAGNTIYF
TRBJ2-2,TRBV20-1,NA,CGPSSLTGELFF